These 17 T cell receptor beta chains share one sample of origin, sequenced in a study of T cell clonality in common variable immunodeficiency. TCRdb's table, derived via immunoSEQ multiplex PCR, lists solely in-frame clones and lacks some. The sample shows around 39,000 clones, none of them appearing just once. Input material: peripheral blood mononuclear cells. These receptors originate from a person aged 18 to 69 in good health.

This clone has a count of ten or more. The CDR3 goes on 3 residues after the read ends, and that part is filled in from the germline J gene. The chain carries TRBV4-1 and TRBJ1-2; no clear D. Trimming pared 5 bases from V and 4 bases from J, leaving 11 bases between. This CDR3 contains 13 residues. Germline CDR1 is MGHRA and CDR2 is YSYEKL. The covered CDR3 bases are TGCGCCAGCAGCTACGGGGTGGCCTATGGC. This encodes CASSYGVAYG. The CDR3 in its entirety is CASSYGVAYGYTF.

This clone was counted only a few times. The CDR3 end lies 3 residues beyond the end of the read and is filled in from the germline J gene. The rearrangement links TRBV5-1 to TRBJ1-4; D is uncertain. The CDR3 is 17 residues long. Germline lookup yields CDR1 SGHRS and CDR2 YFSETQ. This CDR3 is CASRALESGRYNSPLFF. The part of the CDR3 DNA that was read is TGCGCCAGCAGGGCACTGGAATCTGGGCGCTATAATTCACCA. The full variable domain, in which reference TRBV5-1 and TRBJ1-4 provide the parts outside the CDR3, is KAGVTQTPRYLIKTRGQQVTLSCSPISGHRSVSWYQQTPGQGLQFLFEYFSETQRNKGNFPGRFSGRQFSNSRSEMNVSTLELGDSALYLCASRALESGRYNSPLFFGSGTQLSVL.

This clone was counted ten times or more. Read data end 3 residues before the CDR3 end; the end is taken from the germline J gene. The genes are TRBV10-2 and TRBJ2-7; 9 bases fit TRBD2. Germline V gene sequence: CDR1 WSHSY, CDR2 SAAADI. Trimming removed 6 bases from V and 2 bases from J; junction bases left unmatched: 5. The CDR3 runs 14 residues. The CDR3 loop is CASSWLAGPYEQYF. The CDR3 bases that were read are TGCGCCAGCAGCTGGCTAGCGGGACCCTACGAG.

This clone was observed a handful of times. The read stops 3 residues short of the end of the CDR3; the missing end is completed from the germline J gene. The gene calls are TRBV30 and TRBJ2-3, with a weak D call TRBD2 (6 bases). Germline V gene data show CDR1 as GTSNPN and CDR2 as SVGIG (reference sequence). The CDR3 has 11 amino acids. Between the trimmed V and J ends, which lost 7 bases and 6 bases, there was a span of 11 bases. The DNA read from the CDR3 is TGTGCCTCGGGACTCTTGGATACG. Translated, it gives CASGLLDT. The full CDR3 is CASGLLDTQYF.

This clone was recorded many times. The read ends 3 residues early relative to the CDR3; the germline J gene fills the gap. This chain connects TRBV20-1 to TRBJ2-2; 16 bases line up with TRBD2. The germline V gene has CDR1 DFQATT and CDR2 SNEGSKA (reference sequence). This CDR3 comprises 15 residues. V shed 7 bases and J 7 bases; nucleotides not matched to a gene: 6. This chain's CDR3 is CSGGLAGGPGGELFF. CDR3 bases read: TGCAGTGGGGGACTAGCGGGAGGGCCTGGCGGGGAG.

This clone was recorded many times. The CDR3 extends 3 residues past the end of the read, so its final part is completed from the germline J gene. The chain is built from TRBV19 and TRBJ2-4; 10 bases are shared with TRBD1. Germline-derived CDR1 and CDR2 are LNHDA and SQIVND (reference sequence). The CDR3 has 16 residues. Trimming took 0 bases from V and 7 from J; bases not matched to a gene: 6. The sequenced part of the CDR3 DNA is TGTGCCAGTAGTATAGATCCCGGGACAGGGGCGAACATT. Protein sequence: CASSIDPGTGANI. The whole CDR3 protein is CASSIDPGTGANIQYF.

Many counts were recorded for this clone. The CDR3 end lies 3 residues beyond the end of the read and is filled in from the germline J gene. The chain joins TRBV7-2 to TRBJ2-5; 10 nucleotides align to TRBD2. Per the germline V gene, CDR1 is SGHTA and CDR2 is FQGNSA. V was clipped by 1 base and J by 6 bases; unmatched bases: 5. The CDR3 totals 15 residues. Partial CDR3 DNA: TGTGCCAGCAGCTTAGGCAGCGGGGGGGGAAAGACC. This sequence encodes CASSLGSGGGKT. The whole CDR3 reads CASSLGSGGGKTQYF.

This clone was recorded at least ten times. Sequencing ends 3 residues short of the CDR3 end; the germline J gene provides the rest. This rearrangement joins TRBV30 to TRBJ1-2; D not resolved. There are 14 residues in the CDR3. V was cut by 7 bases and J by 2 bases, with 17 bases left in between. CDR1 and CDR2 from the germline V gene are GTSNPN and SVGIG (reference sequence). The CDR3 sequence is CASDTPRGNYGYTF. The sequenced CDR3 bases are TGTGCCTCCGACACTCCGCGGGGAAACTATGGC.

On this clone itself: From the germline J gene comes the end of the CDR3, since the read stops 3 residues before it. J is TRBJ2-1 and V is TRBV11-2; 12 bases fit TRBD1. This CDR3 has 14 amino acids. Germline CDR1 and CDR2: SGHAT and FQNNGV. V was pared by 5 bases and J by 7 bases, with 3 bases of the junction left unmatched. The covered CDR3 bases are TGTGCCAGCAGCCGGGACAGGGGGCGGAATGAG. Amino acid sequence: CASSRDRGRNE. The full CDR3 reads CASSRDRGRNEQFF.

There are many counts of this clone. Partial CDR3 DNA: TGTGCCAGCAGCCTCCAGACAGGGTCTGGAAACACC. It codes for CASSLQTGSGNT. The entire CDR3 protein is CASSLQTGSGNTIYF. The chain links TRBV5-4 to TRBJ1-3, with 7 bases that match TRBD1. The CDR3 end is not reached by the read, which stops 3 residues before it; the germline J gene fills it in. The V segment lost 4 bases and the J segment 1 base; nucleotides outside the gene matches: 5. Germline V CDR1 and CDR2: SGHNT, YYREEE (reference sequence). The CDR3 spans 15 residues.

This clone was counted ten times or more. The read terminates 3 residues before the CDR3 end, so the remaining end is supplied by the germline J gene. The V call is TRBV5-4, the J call TRBJ2-2; D is undetermined. The germline V gene has CDR1 SGHNT and CDR2 YYREEE (reference sequence). The CDR3 loop spans 14 amino acids. Trimming shortened V by 0 bases and J by 2 bases, and 5 bases separated the two germline ends. The part of the CDR3 DNA that was read is TGTGCCAGCAGCTTGGGACTCAACACCGGGGAG. It specifies CASSLGLNTGE. The full-length CDR3 reads as CASSLGLNTGELFF.

This clone was seen ten or more times. The read halts 3 residues ahead of the CDR3 end, with the missing end drawn from the germline J gene. This sequence joins TRBV9 and TRBJ2-3; 10 nucleotides align to TRBD1. The CDR3 contains 18 residues. J gave up 4 bases and V 0 bases, and 11 bases lay outside the gene matches. The V gene's germline CDR1 is SGDLS and CDR2 YYNGEE. Incomplete CDR3 DNA: TGTGCCAGCAGCGTAGGTTTGGGGACAGGGGAGTTGGCAGATACG. Protein sequence: CASSVGLGTGELADT. The entire CDR3 reads CASSVGLGTGELADTQYF. Drawing the rest from reference TRBV9 and TRBJ2-3, the complete variable domain is DSGVTQTPKHLITATGQRVTLRCSPRSGDLSVYWYQQSLDQGLQFLIQYYNGEERAKGNILERFSAQQFPDLHSELNLSSLELGDSALYFCASSVGLGTGELADTQYFGPGTRLTVL.

This clone was seen a handful of times. The CDR3 end falls 3 residues outside the read, so it is completed with the germline J gene. The chain recombines TRBV30 with TRBJ1-4; 7 bases are shared with TRBD1. This CDR3 comprises 15 residues. V lost 2 bases and J lost 8; bases outside the gene matches: 11. Germline V gene sequence: CDR1 GTSNPN, CDR2 SVGIG (reference sequence). CDR3 in amino acids: CAWSPHRQGVEKLFF. Partial CDR3 DNA: TGTGCCTGGAGTCCCCACCGACAGGGTGTAGAAAAA.

This clone appeared many times. With the read ending 3 residues before the CDR3 end, the germline J gene is used to fill in that end. V and J are TRBV20-1 and TRBJ1-4; TRBD1 matches 12 bases. This CDR3 is 13 amino acids long. CDR1 DFQATT and CDR2 SNEGSKA come from the germline V gene (reference sequence). Germline trimming cut 5 bases from V and 10 bases from J; bases unmatched to any gene: 5. This chain's CDR3 is CSAGDRGQGKLFF. Partial CDR3 DNA: TGCAGTGCTGGGGACAGGGGGCAGGGAAAA.

This clone appeared many times. The CDR3 end falls 3 residues outside the read, so it is completed with the germline J gene. The chain employs TRBV27 and TRBJ2-1, with 9 nucleotides matching TRBD2. This CDR3 is 20 amino acids long. The junction had 13 bases not matched to a gene; V was cut back by 1 base and J by 0 bases. CDR1 is MNHEY, CDR2 SMNVEV, per germline (reference sequence). The CDR3 region is CASSLWASGKAGYSYNEQFF. CDR3 DNA (partial): TGTGCCAGCAGTTTATGGGCTAGCGGGAAGGCGGGGTACTCCTACAATGAG.

This clone was picked up many times. The read ends 3 residues early relative to the CDR3; the germline J gene fills the gap. V gene TRBV7-3 combines with J gene TRBJ2-5; the match to TRBD1 covers 10 bases. Germline assignment: CDR1 SGHTA and CDR2 FQGTGA. The CDR3 loop spans 15 amino acids. The V segment lost 5 bases and the J segment 1 base; nucleotides outside the gene matches: 4. The part of the CDR3 DNA that was read is TGTGCCAGCAGCAGGACAGGGGGTATCCAAGAGACC. This translates into CASSRTGGIQET. The full-length CDR3 reads as CASSRTGGIQETQYF.

Points on this clone: The read gets to within 3 residues of the CDR3 end, and the germline J gene fills in the rest. The chain uses TRBV20-1 and TRBJ2-1; 9 nucleotides agree with TRBD2. Trimming removed 0 bases from V and 7 bases from J; junction bases left unmatched: 22. The CDR3 runs to 20 residues. Germline V gives CDR1 DFQATT, CDR2 SNEGSKA (reference sequence). CDR3 DNA (partial): TGCAGTGCTAGAGATCCCCCCTCTCCCGGGACTAGCCCGTGGGTAAATGAG. Residues: CSARDPPSPGTSPWVNE. The full-length CDR3 reads as CSARDPPSPGTSPWVNEQFF.